This entry lists 5 T cell receptor beta chains sequenced from one sample in a study of control samples from healthy donors and cancer patients. The repertoire was sequenced with immunoSEQ multiplex PCR; TCRdb's copy has only in-frame clones and lacks some. The repertoire holds 200,000 to 250,000 clones, 85% to 95% seen once, with about 1.6% in the top ten. What was sequenced was blood. Source of these receptors: a man aged 50-60 years in good health.

This clone occurred once. The rearrangement uses TRBV7-8 and TRBJ2-2, with D maybe TRBD2 (7 bases). The germline CDR1 and CDR2 sequences are SGHVS and FQNEAQ. V dropped 8 bases and J dropped 4 bases, with 20 bases sitting between them. The CDR3 totals 16 residues. This CDR3 reads CASLTLEGGVTGELFF. The CDR3 bases are TGTGCCAGCTTAACACTTGAAGGGGGGGTCACCGGGGAGCTGTTTTTT.

This chain uses TRBV3-1 (or the pseudogene TRBV3-2) with TRBJ1-6; tentatively, D is TRBD1 (6 bases). Per germline, CDR1 LGHDT and CDR2 YNNKEL (reference sequence). This CDR3 comprises 15 residues. V lost 1 base, J lost 7 bases, and 11 bases lay in between. The CDR3 bases are TGTGCCAGCAGCCAAGTGACGGGGGCCAATTCACCCCTCCACTTT. Translated: CASSQVTGANSPLHF.

J is TRBJ1-5 and V is TRBV7-2; D remains unclear. CDR1 SGHTA and CDR2 FQGNSA come from the germline V gene. V lost 5 bases and J lost 3, with 8 bases in between. The CDR3 totals 13 residues. The CDR3, as DNA: TGTGCCAGCAGCCGAGGGCCCAATCAGCCCCAGCATTTT. Translation: CASSRGPNQPQHF.

The chain recombines TRBV7-9 with TRBJ1-1; TRBD1 matches 7 bases. The V gene's germline CDR1 is SEHNR and CDR2 FQNEAQ (reference sequence). CDR3 length: 15 residues. V shed 5 bases and J 0 bases; nucleotides not matched to a gene: 6. The CDR3 spells CASSRRQGLNTEAFF. The CDR3 nucleotides are TGTGCCAGCAGCCGACGACAGGGTTTGAACACTGAAGCTTTCTTT.

V usage is TRBV2 and J usage is TRBJ2-7; 12 bases map to TRBD2. CDR3 length: 17 residues. J lost 3 bases, V lost 2 bases, and 8 bases had no gene match. Looked up from germline, CDR1 is SNHLY and CDR2 is FYNNEI. The CDR3 loop is CASSEMTSGGPIYEQYF. The CDR3 DNA is TGTGCCAGCAGTGAAATGACTAGCGGGGGTCCTATCTACGAGCAGTACTTC. The whole variable domain, filled in from reference TRBV2 and TRBJ2-7, reads EPEVTQTPSHQVTQMGQEVILRCVPISNHLYFYWYRQILGQKVEFLVSFYNNEISEKSEIFDDQFSVERPDGSNFTLKIRSTKLEDSAMYFCASSEMTSGGPIYEQYFGPGTRLTVT.